Given below is one T cell receptor (beta chain) in context. Its antigen has not been determined. It has no much larger one-base neighbor in the sample; base qualities were not kept. This record comes from a study of early T cells in non-severe SARS-CoV-2 infection (dated by TCRdb to the early 2020s). Background on the whole study: Because TCR sequencing relied on bulk RNA taken from unsorted whole blood, pairing of alpha and beta chains was not possible. Beyond this particular receptor, the publication reports: VDJdb matching was skewed toward anti-spike CD8 responses and likely underestimated virus-specific expansions by missing private and CD4 specificities.

The receptor library was made with 5' RACE. Sequencing instrument: NextSeq 500. The TCR library protocol attached unique molecular identifiers to individual cDNA molecules to correct for sequencing error and PCR bias. Sequencing covered both TCR alpha and beta chains, and within each sample the abundances of alpha and beta sequences were tightly co-correlated. Per the authors' processing: Decombinator V4 was used to annotate TCR sequences for V gene, J gene and CDR3. TCRs were defined as expanded if a significant change between any two time points was detected under a Poisson model with p below 0.0001. TCR abundances were normalised to the total number of TCRs sequenced per sample and expressed as counts per million. MAIT TCRs were defined by TRAV1-2 paired with TRAJ12, TRAJ20 or TRAJ33, and iNKT TCRs by TRAV10 paired with TRAJ18. VDJdb, accessed 1 November 2021, was searched for CMV, EBV and SARS-CoV-2 annotated TCRs, with TCRs annotated for multiple antigens excluded. TCRdb reprocessed the public reads (quality trimming at Q25 with fastp, clone calling with MiXCR) and kept in-frame beta chains. CDR3 protein duplicates are merged, each entry listing the most common genes and DNA. The V and J calls, along with clone size, are taken from TCRdb and not from the paper's own processing. Present in this sample are 100,000 to 150,000 distinct CDR3 sequences, under 15% of which were seen just once. The ten biggest clones cover 21% of the sample.

Trimming removed 2 bases from V and 4 bases from J; the gene matches leave 5 bases unexplained. CDR1 and CDR2 were assigned from the germline V gene as ENHRY and SYGVKD. From the cysteine through the phenylalanine, the CDR3 covers 15 amino acids. The only DNA kept is the CDR3, 45 bases in frame from the first base. The study was a case-control design nested within a healthcare worker cohort in London, UK, with weekly nasopharyngeal swab PCR tests and blood sampling. Between 23 and 31 March 2020, the week of the UK lockdown, healthcare workers were enrolled and then followed up weekly for as long as 16 weeks.

The rearrangement joined TRBV10-3 to TRBJ1-3, and 7 junctional nucleotides match TRBD1. The sequence came from an adult who was a healthcare worker with PCR-confirmed SARS-CoV-2 infection or an uninfected control (not recorded which). Sequences were obtained from whole blood. The bases read TGTGCCATCAGTGAGAACAGGGGATCCGGAAACACCATATATTTT. It encodes CAISENRGSGNTIYF.